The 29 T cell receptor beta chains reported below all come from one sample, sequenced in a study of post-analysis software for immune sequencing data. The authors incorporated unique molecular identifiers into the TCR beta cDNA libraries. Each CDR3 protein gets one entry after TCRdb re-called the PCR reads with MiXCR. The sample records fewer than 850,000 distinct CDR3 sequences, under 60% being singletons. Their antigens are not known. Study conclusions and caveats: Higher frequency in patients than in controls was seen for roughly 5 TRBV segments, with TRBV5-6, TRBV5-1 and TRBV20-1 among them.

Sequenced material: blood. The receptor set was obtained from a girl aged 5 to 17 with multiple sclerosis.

CDR3 residues: CASRTGTSYSDEQYF. CDR3 sequence (DNA): TGTGCCAGCAGAACCGGGACTAGCTACTCAGACGAGCAGTACTTC. The chain combines TRBV2 with TRBJ2-5, with TRBD2 matching over 9 bases. The J call may be incorrect, as the DNA end agrees better with TRBJ2-7. The CDR3 has 15 residues. CDR1 and CDR2 from the germline V gene are SNHLY and FYNNEI.

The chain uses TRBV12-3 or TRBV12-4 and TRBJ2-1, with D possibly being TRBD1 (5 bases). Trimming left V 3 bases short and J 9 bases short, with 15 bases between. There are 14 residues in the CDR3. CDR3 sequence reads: CASSLGRRVGEQFF. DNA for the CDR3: TGTGCCAGCAGTTTGGGGCGCAGGGTAGGTGAGCAGTTCTTC.

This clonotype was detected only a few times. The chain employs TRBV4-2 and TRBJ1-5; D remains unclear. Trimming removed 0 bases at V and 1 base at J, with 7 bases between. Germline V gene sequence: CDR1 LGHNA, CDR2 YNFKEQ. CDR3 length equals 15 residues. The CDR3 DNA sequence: TGTGCCAGCAGCCAAGACAGCGGGAGCAATCAGCCCCAGCATTTT. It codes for CASSQDSGSNQPQHF.

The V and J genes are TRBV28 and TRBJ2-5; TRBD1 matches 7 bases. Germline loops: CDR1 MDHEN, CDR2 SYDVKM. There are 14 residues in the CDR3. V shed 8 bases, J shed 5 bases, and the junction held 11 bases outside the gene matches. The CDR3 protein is CASSIGQAWETQYF. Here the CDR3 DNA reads TGTGCCAGCTCCATTGGACAGGCCTGGGAGACCCAGTACTTC.

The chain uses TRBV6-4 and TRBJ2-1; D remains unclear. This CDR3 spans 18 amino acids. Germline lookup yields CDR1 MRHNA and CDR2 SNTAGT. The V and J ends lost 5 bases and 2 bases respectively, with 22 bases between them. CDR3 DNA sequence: TGTGCCAGCAGTCCTTCTCTAAGCGCGACAAGTGCCTACAATGAGCAGTTCTTC. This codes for CASSPSLSATSAYNEQFF.

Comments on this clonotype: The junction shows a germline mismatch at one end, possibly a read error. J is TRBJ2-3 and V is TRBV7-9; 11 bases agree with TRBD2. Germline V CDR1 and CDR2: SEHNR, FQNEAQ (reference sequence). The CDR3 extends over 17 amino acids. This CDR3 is CASSLVPSTSGADTRYF. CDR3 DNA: TGTGCCAGCAGCTTAGTGCCATCGACTAGCGGGGCAGATACGCGGTATTTT.

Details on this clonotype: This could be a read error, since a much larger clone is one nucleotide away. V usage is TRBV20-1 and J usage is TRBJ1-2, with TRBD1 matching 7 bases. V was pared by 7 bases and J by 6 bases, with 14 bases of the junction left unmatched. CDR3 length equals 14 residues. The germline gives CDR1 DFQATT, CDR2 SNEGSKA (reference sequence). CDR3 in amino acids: CSVLDRPNWNGYTF. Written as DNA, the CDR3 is TGCAGTGTTCTGGACAGGCCCAATTGGAATGGCTACACCTTC.

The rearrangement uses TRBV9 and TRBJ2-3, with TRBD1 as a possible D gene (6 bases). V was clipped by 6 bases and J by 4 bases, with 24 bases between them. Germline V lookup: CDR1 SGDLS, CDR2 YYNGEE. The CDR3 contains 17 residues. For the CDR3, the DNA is TGTGCCAGCAACCCCGGCCCGGGACAACGAGGGGCAGATACGCAGTATTTT. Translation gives CASNPGPGQRGADTQYF. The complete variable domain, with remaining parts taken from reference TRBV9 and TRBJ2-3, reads DSGVTQTPKHLITATGQRVTLRCSPRSGDLSVYWYQQSLDQGLQFLIQYYNGEERAKGNILERFSAQQFPDLHSELNLSSLELGDSALYFCASNPGPGQRGADTQYFGPGTRLTVL.

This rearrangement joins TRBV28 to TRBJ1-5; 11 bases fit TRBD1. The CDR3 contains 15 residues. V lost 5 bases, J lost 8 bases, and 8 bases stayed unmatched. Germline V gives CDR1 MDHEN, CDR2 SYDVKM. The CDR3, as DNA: TGTGCCAGCAGTCCGGCCGGGACAGGGGGAAAGCCCCAGCATTTT. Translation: CASSPAGTGGKPQHF.

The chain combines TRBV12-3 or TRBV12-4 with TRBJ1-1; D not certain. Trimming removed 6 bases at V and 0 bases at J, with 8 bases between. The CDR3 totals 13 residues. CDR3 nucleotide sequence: TGTGCCAGCAGATACTCCGTGAACACTGAAGCTTTCTTT. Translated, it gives CASRYSVNTEAFF.

The CDR3 region has the DNA TGTGCCAGCAGCTTGGGGGTGGCCGCTAGCAATCAGCCCCAGCATTTT. It specifies CASSLGVAASNQPQHF. V gene TRBV5-5 combines with J gene TRBJ1-5; D remains unclear. CDR3 length equals 16 residues. Looked up from germline, CDR1 is SGHKS and CDR2 is YYEKEE (reference sequence). V was shortened by 0 bases and J by 0 bases, with 10 bases between the two germline ends.

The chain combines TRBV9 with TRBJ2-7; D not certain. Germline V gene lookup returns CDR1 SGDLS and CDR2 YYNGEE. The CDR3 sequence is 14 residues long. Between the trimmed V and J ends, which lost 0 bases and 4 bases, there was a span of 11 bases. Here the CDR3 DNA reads TGTGCCAGCAGCGTAGGGCTTTCGGGTTACGAGCAGTACTTC. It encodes CASSVGLSGYEQYF.

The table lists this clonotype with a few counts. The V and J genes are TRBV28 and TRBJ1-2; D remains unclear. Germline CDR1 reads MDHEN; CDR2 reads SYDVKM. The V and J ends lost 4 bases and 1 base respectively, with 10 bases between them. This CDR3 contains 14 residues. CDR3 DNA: TGTGCCAGCAGTTCCTCGACATTTAACTATGGCTACACCTTC. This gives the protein CASSSSTFNYGYTF.

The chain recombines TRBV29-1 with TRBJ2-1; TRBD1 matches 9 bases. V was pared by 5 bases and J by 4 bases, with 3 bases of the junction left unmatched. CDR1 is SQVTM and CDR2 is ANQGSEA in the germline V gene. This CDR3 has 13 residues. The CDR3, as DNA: TGCAGCGTTTCGGGACAGGGATACAATGAGCAGTTCTTC. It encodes CSVSGQGYNEQFF.

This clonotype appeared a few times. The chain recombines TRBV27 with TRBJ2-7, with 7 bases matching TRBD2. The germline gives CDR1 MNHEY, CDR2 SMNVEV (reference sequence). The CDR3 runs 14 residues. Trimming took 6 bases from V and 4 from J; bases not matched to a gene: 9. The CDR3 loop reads CASSLGEGRYEQYF. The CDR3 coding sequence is TGTGCCAGCAGCCTCGGGGAGGGGCGGTACGAGCAGTACTTC.

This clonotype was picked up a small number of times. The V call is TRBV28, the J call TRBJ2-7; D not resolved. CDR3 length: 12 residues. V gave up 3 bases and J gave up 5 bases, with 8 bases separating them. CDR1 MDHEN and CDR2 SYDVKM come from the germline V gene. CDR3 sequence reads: CASSLQWDEQYF. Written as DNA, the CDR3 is TGTGCCAGCAGTTTGCAGTGGGACGAGCAGTACTTC.

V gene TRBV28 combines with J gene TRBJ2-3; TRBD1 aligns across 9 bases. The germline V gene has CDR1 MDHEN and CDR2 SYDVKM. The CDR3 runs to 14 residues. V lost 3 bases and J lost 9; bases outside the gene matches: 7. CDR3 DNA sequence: TGTGCCAGCAGTTTGGGACAGGGCAGGAAGACGCAGTATTTT. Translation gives CASSLGQGRKTQYF.

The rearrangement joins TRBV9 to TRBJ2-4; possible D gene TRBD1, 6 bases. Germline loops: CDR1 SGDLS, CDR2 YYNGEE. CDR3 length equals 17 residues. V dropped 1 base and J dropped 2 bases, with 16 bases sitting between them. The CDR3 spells CASSVSGTSGPKNIQYF. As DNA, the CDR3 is TGTGCCAGCAGCGTATCCGGGACATCCGGACCCAAAAACATTCAGTACTTC.

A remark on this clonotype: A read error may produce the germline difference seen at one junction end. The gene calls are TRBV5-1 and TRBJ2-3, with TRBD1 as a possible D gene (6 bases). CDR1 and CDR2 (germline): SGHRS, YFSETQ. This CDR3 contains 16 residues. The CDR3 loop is CAGSLGPWGLEDTQYF. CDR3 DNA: TGCGCCGGCAGCTTGGGCCCCTGGGGGCTCGAGGATACGCAGTATTTT.

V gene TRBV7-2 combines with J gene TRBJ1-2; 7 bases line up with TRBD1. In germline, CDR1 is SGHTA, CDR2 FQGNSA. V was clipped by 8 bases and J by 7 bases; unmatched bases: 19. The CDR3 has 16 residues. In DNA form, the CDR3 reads TGTGCCAGCGCTCGACAGGGCCGTCTCCTGATGCGTGGCTACACCTTC. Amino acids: CASARQGRLLMRGYTF.

For the CDR3, the DNA is TGTGCCAGCGGACAGGGTATCTACGAGCAGTACTTC. Translated: CASGQGIYEQYF. The chain links TRBV6-1 to TRBJ2-7; 8 bases line up with TRBD1. V lost 8 bases to trimming and J lost 3 bases; unmatched junction nucleotides: 3. The CDR3 loop spans 12 amino acids. Germline CDR1 reads MNHNS; CDR2 reads SASEGT.

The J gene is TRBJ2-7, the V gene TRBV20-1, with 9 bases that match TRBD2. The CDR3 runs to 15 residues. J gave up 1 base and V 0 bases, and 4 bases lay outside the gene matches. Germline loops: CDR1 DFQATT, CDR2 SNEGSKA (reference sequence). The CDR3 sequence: CSARERGRASYEQYF. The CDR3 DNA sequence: TGCAGTGCTAGAGAGCGCGGGAGGGCGTCCTACGAGCAGTACTTC.

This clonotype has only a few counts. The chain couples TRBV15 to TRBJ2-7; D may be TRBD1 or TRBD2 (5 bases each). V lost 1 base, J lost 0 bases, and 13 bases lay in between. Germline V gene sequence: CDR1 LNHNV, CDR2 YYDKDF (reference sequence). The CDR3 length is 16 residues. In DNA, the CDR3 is TGTGCCACCAGCAGAGCCTGGGGACGGGACTCCTACGAGCAGTACTTC. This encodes CATSRAWGRDSYEQYF.

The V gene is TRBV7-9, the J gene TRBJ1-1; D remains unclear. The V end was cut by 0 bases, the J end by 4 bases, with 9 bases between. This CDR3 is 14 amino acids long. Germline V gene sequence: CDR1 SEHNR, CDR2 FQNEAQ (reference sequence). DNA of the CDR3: TGTGCCAGCAGCTTAGCACACACGAGCACTGAAGCTTTCTTT. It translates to CASSLAHTSTEAFF.

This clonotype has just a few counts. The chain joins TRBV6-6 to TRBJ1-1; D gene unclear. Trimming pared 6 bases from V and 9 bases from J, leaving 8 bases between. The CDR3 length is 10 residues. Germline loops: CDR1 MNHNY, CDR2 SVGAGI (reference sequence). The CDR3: CASRNGKAFF. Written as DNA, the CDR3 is TGTGCCAGCAGGAACGGAAAAGCTTTCTTT.

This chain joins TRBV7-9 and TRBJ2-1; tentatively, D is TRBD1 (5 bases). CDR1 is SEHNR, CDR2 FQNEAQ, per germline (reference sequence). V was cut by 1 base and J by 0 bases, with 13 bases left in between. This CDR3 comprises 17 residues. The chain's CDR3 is CASSLEAGFSSYNEQFF. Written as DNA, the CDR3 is TGTGCCAGCAGCTTAGAGGCAGGGTTTAGCTCCTACAATGAGCAGTTCTTC.

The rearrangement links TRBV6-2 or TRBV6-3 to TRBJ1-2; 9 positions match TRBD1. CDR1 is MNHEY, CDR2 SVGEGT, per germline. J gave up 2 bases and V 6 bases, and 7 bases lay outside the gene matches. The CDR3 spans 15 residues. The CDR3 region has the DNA TGTGCCAGCAGGTCAGGAGGACAGGGGAACTATGGCTACACCTTC. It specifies CASRSGGQGNYGYTF.

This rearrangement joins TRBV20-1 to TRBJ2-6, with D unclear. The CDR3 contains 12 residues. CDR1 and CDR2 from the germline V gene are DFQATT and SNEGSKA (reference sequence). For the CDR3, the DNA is TGCAGCGCAAGAACTGGGGCCAACGTCCTGACTTTC. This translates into CSARTGANVLTF.

The chain's CDR3 is CASSLWRMNTEAFF. The CDR3 coding sequence is TGTGCCAGCAGTTTGTGGAGGATGAACACTGAAGCTTTCTTT. This sequence joins TRBV12-3 or TRBV12-4 and TRBJ1-1; D is undetermined. Trimming removed 3 bases at V and 0 bases at J, with 8 bases between. The CDR3 runs 14 residues.